These 23 T cell receptor beta chains were all obtained from the same sample, sequenced in a study of shared clonotypes between healthy human individuals. Assay: immunoSEQ multiplex PCR; the TCRdb copy retains only in-frame clones and omits some. The sample lists 2.3 million or so clones, 93% seen once, with about 0.39% in the top ten. Input material: naive CD4+ T cells from PBMCs. Documented subset: CD45RA+ positively selected. Receptor source: a man younger than 35 in good health. Some clones in this sample may be carry-over from other donors' samples.

V is TRBV5-1 and J is TRBJ2-2, with TRBD2 matching 7 bases. CDR1 is SGHRS, CDR2 YFSETQ, per germline. The CDR3 runs 13 residues. The V gene end was trimmed by 6 bases and the J gene end by 5 bases; junction bases not matched to a gene: 4. CDR3 residues: CASTLSGTGELFF. The CDR3 coding sequence is TGCGCCAGCACCCTTAGCGGGACCGGGGAGCTGTTTTTT.

The chain recombines TRBV5-1 with TRBJ1-4, with 8 positions matching TRBD1. The ends lost 6 bases at V and 5 bases at J; junction bases unmatched: 3. The germline V gene encodes CDR1 SGHRS and CDR2 YFSETQ. This CDR3 is 13 amino acids long. CDR3 nucleotides: TGCGCCAGCACCGGGACAGGAAATGAAAAACTGTTTTTT. Translating it yields CASTGTGNEKLFF.

The gene calls are TRBV5-6 and TRBJ1-2; 9 nucleotides align to TRBD1. There are 15 residues in the CDR3. Germline trimming cut 4 bases from V and 2 bases from J; bases unmatched to any gene: 6. CDR1 is SGHDT and CDR2 is YYEEEE in the germline V gene. The chain's CDR3 is CASSPGTGRNYGYTF. The CDR3 nucleotides are TGTGCCAGCAGCCCCGGGACAGGGAGAAACTATGGCTACACCTTC.

The J gene is TRBJ2-1, the V gene TRBV5-1; 7 nucleotides agree with TRBD1. After removal of 2 bases from V and 2 bases from J, the junction contained 7 bases not matched to a gene. The CDR3 contains 16 residues. Per germline, CDR1 SGHRS and CDR2 YFSETQ. CDR3 nucleotide sequence: TGCGCCAGCAGCTTCGTCCAGGGACAGCCCTACAATGAGCAGTTCTTC. Its translation: CASSFVQGQPYNEQFF.

On this clone itself: Other DNA sequences within the sample encode an identical CDR3. This chain links TRBV7-3 with TRBJ2-3; no reliable D call. The ends were cut back, 2 bases at V and 6 bases at J, with 12 bases in the middle. This CDR3 has 14 amino acids. Germline loops: CDR1 SGHTA, CDR2 FQGTGA. This chain's CDR3 is CASSLRRATDTQYF. CDR3 in DNA: TGTGCCAGCAGCTTACGTAGGGCCACGGATACGCAGTATTTT.

V gene TRBV28 combines with J gene TRBJ2-1, with a tentative D call TRBD2 (5 bases). The CDR3 is 14 residues long. Germline assignment: CDR1 MDHEN and CDR2 SYDVKM. V lost 1 base and J lost 6, with 10 bases in between. CDR3 protein: CASSLLSGVNEQFF. Written as DNA, the CDR3 is TGTGCCAGCAGTTTATTGTCCGGGGTCAATGAGCAGTTCTTC.

The chain joins TRBV21-1 to TRBJ1-1. TRBV21-1 is labeled a pseudogene. There are 9 residues in the CDR3. The CDR3 is CLRGDEAFF. The CDR3, as DNA: TGTCTTAGGGGAGATGAAGCTTTCTTT.

The chain recombines TRBV7-2 with TRBJ2-7; 7 nucleotides align to TRBD2. CDR3 length equals 15 residues. V gave up 5 bases and J gave up 2 bases; unmatched junction bases: 9. Germline lookup yields CDR1 SGHTA and CDR2 FQGNSA. The CDR3 DNA sequence: TGTGCCAGCAGCCCGACCCGCGGGAGCCCCTACGAGCAGTACTTC. This translates into CASSPTRGSPYEQYF. The whole variable domain, filled in from reference TRBV7-2 and TRBJ2-7, reads GAGVSQSPSNKVTEKGKDVELRCDPISGHTALYWYRQSLGQGLEFLIYFQGNSAPDKSGLPSDRFSAERTGGSVSTLTIQRTQQEDSAVYLCASSPTRGSPYEQYFGPGTRLTVT.

The chain joins TRBV4-2 to TRBJ2-7; D gene unclear. V lost 0 bases and J 7 bases, leaving 16 bases between the germline ends. Germline V gives CDR1 LGHNA, CDR2 YNFKEQ. This CDR3 is built from 15 residues. CDR3 bases: TGTGCCAGCAGCCAAGATCGGGCCCTCCCTCGGGAGCAGTACTTC. It specifies CASSQDRALPREQYF.

As concerns this clone: The same CDR3 is also encoded by other DNA sequences in this sample. The chain employs TRBV5-1 and TRBJ2-3, with 10 nucleotides matching TRBD2. Trimming removed 4 bases from V and 1 base from J; junction bases left unmatched: 3. Germline CDR1 is SGHRS and CDR2 is YFSETQ. The CDR3 sequence is 15 residues long. The CDR3 nucleotides are TGCGCCAGCAGCCCCGGACTAGCGGGCACAGATACGCAGTATTTT. This translates into CASSPGLAGTDTQYF.

This chain connects TRBV11-3 to TRBJ2-7; no reliable D call. CDR3 size: 16 residues. V lost 0 bases to trimming and J lost 2 bases, with 14 bases between them. Germline V gene lookup returns CDR1 SGHNT and CDR2 YENEEA. For the CDR3, the DNA is TGTGCCAGCAGCTTAGAACGAAATGCCTTAGCCTACGAGCAGTACTTC. It translates to CASSLERNALAYEQYF.

The V and J genes are TRBV7-3 and TRBJ2-4; D gene ambiguous. Germline loops: CDR1 SGHTA, CDR2 FQGTGA. The ends were cut back, 5 bases at V and 0 bases at J, with 8 bases in the middle. The length of the CDR3 is 14 residues. The CDR3 DNA sequence: TGTGCCAGCAGCCACAAGGGAGCCAAAAACATTCAGTACTTC. It is translated as CASSHKGAKNIQYF.

V is TRBV7-2 and J is TRBJ2-5; no definite D call. Trimming took off 1 base at V and 3 bases at J, with 9 bases between the two ends. The germline V gene has CDR1 SGHTA and CDR2 FQGNSA. The CDR3 consists of 14 residues. CDR3 amino acids: CASSLEVSEETQYF. As DNA, the CDR3 is TGTGCCAGCAGCTTAGAAGTGTCAGAAGAGACCCAGTACTTC.

The chain is built from TRBV29-1 and TRBJ2-1; D may be TRBD1 or TRBD2 (5 bases each). The CDR3 spans 13 residues. Trimming left V 7 bases short and J 6 bases short, with 16 bases between. Germline assignment: CDR1 SQVTM and CDR2 ANQGSEA. The CDR3 spells CSAPPGRGNEQFF. The CDR3 DNA is TGCAGCGCACCCCCGGGAAGGGGCAATGAGCAGTTCTTC.

The chain joins TRBV11-2 to TRBJ1-2; 8 bases map to TRBD1. After removal of 5 bases from V and 6 bases from J, the junction contained 5 bases not matched to a gene. Germline V gene sequence: CDR1 SGHAT, CDR2 FQNNGV. CDR3 size: 13 residues. Here the CDR3 DNA reads TGTGCCAGCAGCCCCGGACAGGGCCATGGCTACACCTTC. It yields the protein CASSPGQGHGYTF.

This clone showed up just once. This specimen includes other DNA sequences encoding the same CDR3. The V and J genes are TRBV5-4 and TRBJ2-6; D remains unclear. V dropped 5 bases and J dropped 4 bases, with 10 bases sitting between them. This CDR3 has 14 residues. CDR1 is SGHNT and CDR2 is YYREEE in the germline V gene (reference sequence). This chain's CDR3 is CASSSGSGANVLTF. The DNA of the CDR3 is TGTGCCAGCAGTTCAGGCTCCGGGGCCAACGTCCTGACTTTC. The variable domain in full, completed from reference TRBV5-4 and TRBJ2-6, reads ETGVTQSPTHLIKTRGQQVTLRCSSQSGHNTVSWYQQALGQGPQFIFQYYREEENGRGNFPPRFSGLQFPNYSSELNVNALELDDSALYLCASSSGSGANVLTFGAGSRLTVL.

The chain combines TRBV10-3 with TRBJ2-7, with 10 bases fitting TRBD2. The CDR3 runs 15 residues. Germline lookup yields CDR1 ENHRY and CDR2 SYGVKD. The V segment lost 0 bases and the J segment 10 bases; nucleotides outside the gene matches: 9. The CDR3 is CAISESSSGSGVQYF. DNA of the CDR3: TGTGCCATCAGTGAGTCTTCTAGCGGGAGCGGGGTCCAGTACTTC.

V and J are TRBV4-1 and TRBJ1-1; D remains unclear. Trimming pared 3 bases from V and 4 bases from J, leaving 18 bases between. Germline-derived CDR1 and CDR2 are MGHRA and YSYEKL. The CDR3 is 16 residues long. In DNA form, the CDR3 reads TGCGCCAGCAGCCAGACGACGGCTGCGGGAAGCACTGAAGCTTTCTTT. Residues: CASSQTTAAGSTEAFF.

This chain joins TRBV4-2 and TRBJ1-1; the D gene is possibly TRBD1 (6 bases). The CDR3 contains 15 residues. The V gene's germline CDR1 is LGHNA and CDR2 YNFKEQ. The V gene lost 4 bases and the J gene lost 4 bases, with 16 bases spanning the gap. CDR3 coding DNA: TGTGCCAGCAGCCCGACCACAGGGCTGGCCACTGAAGCTTTCTTT. Protein sequence: CASSPTTGLATEAFF.

The V gene is TRBV5-1, the J gene TRBJ1-2; no reliable D call. The V gene lost 0 bases and the J gene lost 4 bases, with 10 bases spanning the gap. CDR3 length: 14 residues. CDR1 SGHRS and CDR2 YFSETQ come from the germline V gene. CDR3 amino acids: CASSLGQHPYGYTF. Here the CDR3 DNA reads TGCGCCAGCAGCTTGGGCCAGCACCCCTATGGCTACACCTTC.

This chain connects TRBV23-1 to TRBJ2-7; 7 nucleotides align to TRBD1. TRBV23-1 counts as an open reading frame of uncertain function. The junction had 9 bases not matched to a gene; V was cut back by 5 bases and J by 5 bases. The CDR3 extends over 14 amino acids. The CDR3 spells CASSEGAHRDEQYF. The CDR3 DNA is TGCGCCAGCAGTGAGGGGGCGCATAGGGACGAGCAGTACTTC.

The chain has TRBV5-4 and TRBJ1-2; possible D gene TRBD1, 5 bases. Germline CDR1 and CDR2: SGHNT and YYREEE (reference sequence). Trimming shortened V by 4 bases and J by 2 bases, and 6 bases separated the two germline ends. The CDR3 totals 12 residues. The CDR3 DNA reads TGTGCCAGCAGCAGGGACAACTATGGCTACACCTTC. Residues: CASSRDNYGYTF.

The chain carries TRBV19 and TRBJ1-2; TRBD1 agrees at 7 bases. The CDR3 has 14 amino acids. CDR1 LNHDA and CDR2 SQIVND come from the germline V gene (reference sequence). V was clipped by 8 bases and J by 2 bases; unmatched bases: 8. The CDR3 DNA follows: TGTGCCAGTCGCACGACAGGGCGGAACTATGGCTACACCTTC. This sequence encodes CASRTTGRNYGYTF.